This T cell receptor (beta chain) derives from a study of T-cell memory formation after mild COVID-19. The overall study: The study found TCR clusters largely donor specific. Study-level points and caveats: Pre-infection memory contained some responding clones, which suggested that cross-reactive memory had joined.

Germline V gene lookup returns CDR1 SGHRS and CDR2 YFSETQ. This CDR3 spans 15 amino acids. V gave up 0 bases and J gave up 7 bases, with 14 bases separating them. The 5'RACE method, run with constant-segment primers, produced TCR alpha and TCR beta cDNA libraries (carrying sample barcodes and UMIs). Via MiXCR, TCRdb re-called the 5' RACE reads, giving one row per CDR3 protein. The sample holds some 260,000 distinct CDR3 sequences; over 15% are singletons and the top ten take around 3.7%. Note on this clonotype: Its antigen is currently unknown.

Sequenced input: PBMCs or a T cell subset sorted from them (not recorded which). The chain recombines TRBV5-1 with TRBJ2-1; possibly TRBD1 for D (6 bases). The receptor was derived from a man aged 18 to 29 who had mild COVID-19 (a few samples of this study predate the infection). Cell type and time point are not known. As DNA, the CDR3 is TGCGCCAGCAGCTTGGTGGTAGGACAGATTAATGAGCAGTTCTTC. Translation gives CASSLVVGQINEQFF. Based on the CDR3 plus reference TRBV5-1 and TRBJ2-1, the full variable domain is KAGVTQTPRYLIKTRGQQVTLSCSPISGHRSVSWYQQTPGQGLQFLFEYFSETQRNKGNFPGRFSGRQFSNSRSEMNVSTLELGDSALYLCASSLVVGQINEQFFGPGTRLTVL.